Presented here are 28 T cell receptor beta chains from one specimen sequenced in a study of control samples from healthy donors and cancer patients. Only in-frame clones appear in the TCRdb table, and some are missing; sequencing was by immunoSEQ multiplex PCR. The sample records about 130,000 clones, around 92% being singletons. Sequenced input: blood. The origin of the receptors is a woman aged 50 to 60 in good health.

The J gene is TRBJ2-1, the V gene TRBV10-3; 8 positions agree with TRBD1. Germline trimming cut 9 bases from V and 4 bases from J; bases unmatched to any gene: 11. The CDR3 runs to 15 residues. Germline V gives CDR1 ENHRY, CDR2 SYGVKD. CDR3 DNA: TGTGCCATTCGAAGGGGGACAGGCCATTACAATGAGCAGTTCTTC. Translated: CAIRRGTGHYNEQFF.

This clone appeared once. It is unclear where the CDR3 begins or ends on the DNA, so no DNA is shown, and the CDR3 is as TCRdb lists it. The gene calls are TRBV2 and TRBJ2-3. Germline-derived CDR1 and CDR2 are SNHLY and FYNNEI. The CDR3 adds up to 14 amino acids, both ends counted. The CDR3 here is CASSSGGIEIRSIF.

The J gene is TRBJ1-4, the V gene TRBV18; 7 bases are shared with TRBD1. CDR3 length: 13 amino acids. The J segment lost 5 bases and the V segment lost 6 bases, leaving 3 bases of the junction unmatched. CDR1 and CDR2 from the germline V gene are KGHSH and LQKENI. CDR3 nucleotide sequence: TGTGCCAGCTCGAACAGGGGAAATGAAAAACTGTTTTTT. It codes for CASSNRGNEKLFF.

The CDR3 nucleotides are TGCGCCAGCAGCTGGGACAGATACACCGGGGAGCTGTTTTTT. This sequence encodes CASSWDRYTGELFF. The chain is built from TRBV5-1 and TRBJ2-2; 7 bases match TRBD1. CDR1 SGHRS and CDR2 YFSETQ come from the germline V gene. Trimming cost V 3 bases and J 3 bases; bases outside gene matches: 2. The length of the CDR3 is 14 residues.

This clone showed up just once. The chain uses TRBV10-3 and TRBJ1-4; D is possibly TRBD1 (5 bases). This CDR3 region has 14 residues. Germline V lookup: CDR1 ENHRY, CDR2 SYGVKD. Trimming took 3 bases from V and 8 from J, leaving 13 bases between them. CDR3 coding DNA: TGTGCCATCAGTGAAGGGGTAAATAAAGAAAAACTGTTTTTT. It translates to CAISEGVNKEKLFF.

The chain combines TRBV15 with TRBJ1-4, with unresolved D. Germline values: CDR1 LNHNV, CDR2 YYDKDF (reference sequence). The CDR3 has 15 residues. V dropped 6 bases and J dropped 4 bases, with 15 bases sitting between them. CDR3 DNA sequence: TGTGCCACCAGGCCCGCGGAGAGGCTTAATGAAAAACTGTTTTTT. It yields the protein CATRPAERLNEKLFF.

This rearrangement joins TRBV5-5 to TRBJ2-7; D is perhaps TRBD1 (7 bases). Germline V gene data show CDR1 as SGHKS and CDR2 as YYEKEE (reference sequence). There are 15 residues in the CDR3. The V gene lost 1 base and the J gene lost 7 bases, with 18 bases spanning the gap. CDR3 region: CASSLRVQGREEQYF. CDR3 nucleotides: TGTGCCAGCAGCTTGAGGGTACAGGGGCGGGAAGAGCAGTACTTC.

This chain connects TRBV6-1 to TRBJ1-5; unclear D gene. The CDR3 contains 13 residues. V was clipped by 3 bases and J by 7 bases, with 10 bases between them. The V gene's germline CDR1 is MNHNS and CDR2 SASEGT. The CDR3: CASSDRMGQPQHF. The CDR3 DNA reads as TGTGCCAGCAGTGACCGAATGGGGCAGCCCCAGCATTTT.

The rearrangement uses TRBV9 and TRBJ2-1, with 9 positions matching TRBD1. CDR1 and CDR2 from the germline V gene are SGDLS and YYNGEE. The CDR3 has 15 amino acids. After removal of 4 bases from V and 2 bases from J, the junction contained 4 bases not matched to a gene. The CDR3 here is CASSPTGGAYNEQFF. The CDR3 region has the DNA TGTGCCAGCAGCCCTACAGGGGGCGCCTACAATGAGCAGTTCTTC.

V and J are TRBV28 and TRBJ1-6; D gene uncertain. CDR1 is MDHEN and CDR2 is SYDVKM in the germline V gene. The V end lost 2 bases, the J end lost 9 bases, and 5 bases lay between the germline ends. The CDR3 sequence is 12 residues long. The CDR3 DNA reads TGTGCCAGCAGTTTACCCAGTTCACCCCTCCACTTT. Encoded protein: CASSLPSSPLHF.

This chain connects TRBV7-8 to TRBJ1-1, with D possibly matching TRBD1 (6 bases). There are 16 residues in the CDR3. Germline values: CDR1 SGHVS, CDR2 FQNEAQ. V was pared by 5 bases and J by 0 bases, with 16 bases between. DNA for the CDR3: TGTGCCAGCAGCCCAAGCGGTACAGGGTTGAACACTGAAGCTTTCTTT. This translates into CASSPSGTGLNTEAFF.

This chain joins TRBV6-1 and TRBJ2-3; 7 bases agree with TRBD2. V gave up 1 base and J gave up 1 base; unmatched junction bases: 5. The CDR3 runs to 16 residues. From germline, CDR1 is MNHNS and CDR2 SASEGT. The DNA for the CDR3 is TGTGCCAGCAGTGAAGTAGGTGGGGGGGGCACAGATACGCAGTATTTT. Translating gives CASSEVGGGGTDTQYF.

The genes are TRBV5-1 and TRBJ2-1; the match to TRBD2 covers 13 bases. The CDR3 loop spans 14 amino acids. Germline V lookup: CDR1 SGHRS, CDR2 YFSETQ. V shed 6 bases, J shed 10 bases, and the junction held 7 bases outside the gene matches. The CDR3 bases are TGCGCCAGCACTGGGACTAGCGGGGCTGAAGAGCAGTTCTTC. Its protein product is CASTGTSGAEEQFF. The variable domain in full, completed from reference TRBV5-1 and TRBJ2-1, reads KAGVTQTPRYLIKTRGQQVTLSCSPISGHRSVSWYQQTPGQGLQFLFEYFSETQRNKGNFPGRFSGRQFSNSRSEMNVSTLELGDSALYLCASTGTSGAEEQFFGPGTRLTVL.

The chain combines TRBV30 with TRBJ1-1, with D unclear. CDR3 size: 13 residues. Germline CDR1 and CDR2: GTSNPN and SVGIG (reference sequence). The V end was cut by 7 bases, the J end by 1 base, with 13 bases between. The CDR3 spells CASSGGWNTEAFF. CDR3 bases: TGTGCCTCCTCAGGAGGTTGGAACACTGAAGCTTTCTTT.

This clone was observed once. CDR3 nucleotides: TGTGCCAGCAAAGGTCTTTACGAGCAGTACTTC. This encodes CASKGLYEQYF. The chain combines TRBV3-1 (or the pseudogene TRBV3-2) with TRBJ2-7; D is uncertain. V gave up 7 bases and J gave up 4 bases, with 8 bases separating them. Germline assignment: CDR1 LGHDT and CDR2 YNNKEL (reference sequence). There are 11 residues in the CDR3.

The V and J genes are TRBV6-5 and TRBJ1-5; D unresolved. The CDR3 loop spans 15 amino acids. Germline CDR1 MNHEY, CDR2 SVGAGI. V shed 4 bases and J shed 7 bases, with 17 bases lying between them. CDR3 sequence (DNA): TGTGCCAGCAGTTCGGTGGGAGGGTCGGGGCAGCCCCAGCATTTT. Translated, it gives CASSSVGGSGQPQHF.

This clone was seen a single time. V usage is TRBV6-5 and J usage is TRBJ1-4; a weak D match, TRBD1 (5 bases). Germline V lookup: CDR1 MNHEY, CDR2 SVGAGI. Trimming took off 0 bases at V and 3 bases at J, with 11 bases between the two ends. This CDR3 comprises 16 residues. DNA for the CDR3: TGTGCCAGCAGTTACTCGGGGGGGAAGCCTAATGAAAAACTGTTTTTT. This codes for CASSYSGGKPNEKLFF.

A single count supports this clone. The chain employs TRBV27 and TRBJ1-6, with TRBD1 as a possible D gene (5 bases). V was pared by 2 bases and J by 7 bases, with 15 bases between. The CDR3 loop spans 16 amino acids. Germline V gives CDR1 MNHEY, CDR2 SMNVEV (reference sequence). This CDR3 is CASSLGPPGRNSPLHF. The DNA of the CDR3 is TGTGCCAGCAGTTTAGGGCCCCCAGGGAGGAATTCACCCCTCCACTTT.

DNA for the CDR3: TGTGCCAGCAGCCCTTGGACAGGGGTCGAGCAGTACTTC. This encodes CASSPWTGVEQYF. This sequence joins TRBV13 and TRBJ2-7; 9 positions match TRBD1. There are 13 residues in the CDR3. V lost 5 bases, J lost 6 bases, and 5 bases stayed unmatched. The germline V gene encodes CDR1 PRHDT and CDR2 FYEKMQ (reference sequence).

The CDR3 spells CASSGGHRDEQYF. The CDR3 nucleotides are TGTGCCAGCAGCGGGGGCCACCGCGACGAGCAGTACTTC. The rearrangement links TRBV5-4 to TRBJ2-7; weak D call: TRBD1 (6 bases). V was trimmed by 4 bases and J by 5 bases, leaving 13 bases between them. The CDR3 covers 13 residues. Germline V CDR1 and CDR2: SGHNT, YYREEE (reference sequence).

The V and J genes are TRBV25-1 and TRBJ1-1; possibly TRBD1 for D (5 bases). The ends were cut back, 7 bases at V and 6 bases at J, with 12 bases in the middle. In germline, CDR1 is MGHDK, CDR2 SYGVNS. The CDR3 is 12 residues long. CDR3 sequence (DNA): TGTGCCAGCAAGTACGGGGACGCTGAAGCTTTCTTT. It codes for CASKYGDAEAFF.

This chain connects TRBV3-1 (or the pseudogene TRBV3-2) to TRBJ2-5; 15 nucleotides match TRBD2. The CDR3 consists of 16 residues. With V trimmed by 4 bases and J by 7 bases, 7 bases remained unmatched. Germline V CDR1 and CDR2: LGHDT, YNNKEL (reference sequence). CDR3 protein: CASSRGLAGGLGTQYF. The CDR3 coding sequence is TGTGCCAGCAGCCGCGGACTAGCGGGAGGGTTGGGGACCCAGTACTTC.

The chain employs TRBV5-4 and TRBJ2-2; D gene ambiguous. CDR3 length: 14 amino acids. Trimming took 0 bases from V and 2 from J, leaving 5 bases between them. CDR1 is SGHNT and CDR2 is YYREEE in the germline V gene (reference sequence). The CDR3 coding sequence is TGTGCCAGCAGCTTGGACGTAAACACCGGGGAGCTGTTTTTT. The encoded protein is CASSLDVNTGELFF.

The V call is TRBV6-1, the J call TRBJ2-7; the D gene is possibly TRBD2 (5 bases). Germline CDR1 MNHNS, CDR2 SASEGT. V was shortened by 3 bases and J by 7 bases, with 10 bases between the two germline ends. The CDR3 sequence is 12 residues long. CDR3 sequence: CASSDGVTEQYF. As DNA, the CDR3 is TGTGCCAGCAGTGACGGGGTTACGGAGCAGTACTTC.

This clone showed up just a few times. V gene TRBV15 combines with J gene TRBJ1-2, with D tentatively TRBD1 (6 bases). The V end lost 3 bases, the J end lost 2 bases, and 10 bases lay between the germline ends. The germline V gene encodes CDR1 LNHNV and CDR2 YYDKDF (reference sequence). The length of the CDR3 is 14 residues. The CDR3: CATSREGENYGYTF. The CDR3 DNA reads TGTGCCACCAGCAGGGAGGGGGAAAACTATGGCTACACCTTC.

V and J are TRBV5-1 and TRBJ1-3, with D unclear. The CDR3 sequence is 16 residues long. V dropped 4 bases and J dropped 1 base, with 15 bases sitting between them. Looked up from germline, CDR1 is SGHRS and CDR2 is YFSETQ. This chain's CDR3 is CASSEDLRSSGNTIYF. CDR3 bases: TGCGCCAGCAGCGAAGACCTGCGCTCATCTGGAAACACCATATATTTT.

This chain links TRBV27 with TRBJ1-2, with 7 bases identical to TRBD1. The CDR3 is made up of 12 amino acids. V lost 5 bases and J lost 8; bases outside the gene matches: 5. Germline V gene data show CDR1 as MNHEY and CDR2 as SMNVEV (reference sequence). The CDR3 DNA reads as TGTGCCAGCAGTCACAGGGGATTGGGCTACACCTTC. Encoded protein: CASSHRGLGYTF.

The genes are TRBV27 and TRBJ2-5; 10 nucleotides align to TRBD2. Germline trimming cut 2 bases from V and 7 bases from J; bases unmatched to any gene: 10. The CDR3 consists of 16 residues. Germline V lookup: CDR1 MNHEY, CDR2 SMNVEV (reference sequence). The CDR3 DNA is TGTGCCAGCAGTTTAGATCCGAGCGGGGGGGGTTCGACCCAGTACTTC. Amino acid sequence: CASSLDPSGGGSTQYF.